The 14 T cell receptor beta chains in this list originate from one sample, sequenced in a study of memory CD4+ T cells and cytomegalovirus serostatus. Single viable CD3+CD4+CD8-CD45RO+ cells were sorted as the memory CD4+ T cells. Data came from immunoSEQ multiplex PCR; TCRdb stores just in-frame clones and leaves some out. The sample has 40,000 or so clones, approximately 81% seen once; the top ten hold around 1.1%. The sequenced sample consisted of memory CD4+ T cells from blood. Receptors originate from an adult in good health and CMV-seronegative.

The chain has TRBV18 and TRBJ1-1; D is perhaps TRBD1 (6 bases). V lost 2 bases, J lost 11 bases, and 18 bases lay in between. Germline V gene lookup returns CDR1 KGHSH and CDR2 LQKENI. This CDR3 comprises 14 residues. The chain's CDR3 is CASSPIGQPGGAFF. The CDR3 bases are TGTGCCAGCTCACCAATCGGACAGCCGGGGGGTGCTTTCTTT.

The chain uses TRBV19 and TRBJ2-3; D not resolved. Germline V CDR1 and CDR2: LNHDA, SQIVND (reference sequence). Trimming removed 8 bases at V and 4 bases at J, with 10 bases between. This CDR3 spans 12 amino acids. The CDR3 nucleotides read TGTGCCAGTCGTGCAGGCGCAGATACGCAGTATTTT. Translated: CASRAGADTQYF.

The V and J genes are TRBV9 and TRBJ2-2, with a tentative D call TRBD2 (6 bases). V was pared by 4 bases and J by 3 bases, with 19 bases between. This CDR3 spans 17 amino acids. Germline V gene sequence: CDR1 SGDLS, CDR2 YYNGEE. The CDR3, as DNA: TGTGCCAGCAGCAAACGGACCTTGTGGGAGGACACCGGGGAGCTGTTTTTT. This translates into CASSKRTLWEDTGELFF. The variable domain in full, with the rest retrieved from reference TRBV9 and TRBJ2-2, is DSGVTQTPKHLITATGQRVTLRCSPRSGDLSVYWYQQSLDQGLQFLIQYYNGEERAKGNILERFSAQQFPDLHSELNLSSLELGDSALYFCASSKRTLWEDTGELFFGEGSRLTVL.

The CDR3 region is CASSEQVSDPYEQYF. The CDR3 DNA is TGTGCCAGCAGTGAACAGGTGTCTGACCCCTACGAGCAGTACTTC. The chain carries TRBV6-1 and TRBJ2-7, with D hard to call. The germline V gene encodes CDR1 MNHNS and CDR2 SASEGT. V dropped 2 bases and J dropped 2 bases, with 13 bases sitting between them. The CDR3 contains 15 residues.

In regard to this clone: Other DNA sequences in the same sample also yield this CDR3. The rearrangement links TRBV29-1 to TRBJ2-5; 7 bases agree with TRBD2. Germline values: CDR1 SQVTM, CDR2 ANQGSEA. The CDR3 consists of 12 residues. The V segment lost 4 bases and the J segment 2 bases; nucleotides outside the gene matches: 1. The CDR3 region has the DNA TGCAGCGTTGGGGAGGGACAAGAGACCCAGTACTTC. This codes for CSVGEGQETQYF.

This sequence joins TRBV7-9 and TRBJ2-7; tentatively, D is TRBD1 (6 bases). The V and J ends lost 4 bases and 3 bases respectively, with 7 bases between them. CDR1 is SEHNR, CDR2 FQNEAQ, per germline (reference sequence). This CDR3 region has 12 residues. Here the CDR3 DNA reads TGTGCCAGCAGCTCACAGGGCTACGAGCAGTACTTC. Its protein is CASSSQGYEQYF. The variable domain in full, completed from reference TRBV7-9 and TRBJ2-7, reads DTGVSQNPRHKITKRGQNVTFRCDPISEHNRLYWYRQTLGQGPEFLTYFQNEAQLEKSRLLSDRFSAERPKGSFSTLEIQRTEQGDSAMYLCASSSQGYEQYFGPGTRLTVT.

The sample holds one count of this clone. The chain has TRBV7-8 and TRBJ1-5; the D gene is possibly TRBD1 (5 bases). The CDR3 has 14 amino acids. Germline V gene lookup returns CDR1 SGHVS and CDR2 FQNEAQ. Trimming stripped 5 bases from V and 7 bases from J, with 15 bases between. The CDR3 here is CASSPGDPAQPQHF. DNA of the CDR3: TGTGCCAGCAGCCCGGGGGACCCCGCGCAGCCCCAGCATTTT.

This chain's CDR3 is CASSPPPGSTDTQYF. CDR3 nucleotide sequence: TGTGCCAGCTCACCACCTCCAGGGAGCACAGATACGCAGTATTTT. V is TRBV18 and J is TRBJ2-3; possibly TRBD1 for D (5 bases). This CDR3 contains 15 residues. Trimming removed 0 bases at V and 0 bases at J, with 7 bases between. The germline V gene encodes CDR1 KGHSH and CDR2 LQKENI.

V gene TRBV19 combines with J gene TRBJ1-2; 8 positions agree with TRBD1. The germline gives CDR1 LNHDA, CDR2 SQIVND (reference sequence). The CDR3 has 14 amino acids. With 8 bases clipped from V and 10 bases from J, the junction kept 15 bases outside the gene matches. The CDR3 region is CASGGTGQFHVYTF. The CDR3 coding sequence is TGTGCCAGTGGCGGGACAGGACAATTCCATGTCTACACCTTC. Complete variable domain (other parts from reference TRBV19 and TRBJ1-2): DGGITQSPKYLFRKEGQNVTLSCEQNLNHDAMYWYRQDPGQGLRLIYYSQIVNDFQKGDIAEGYSVSREKKESFPLTVTSAQKNPTAFYLCASGGTGQFHVYTFGSGTRLTVV.

This clone was detected only a few times. The V gene is TRBV4-1, the J gene TRBJ2-2, with D perhaps given as TRBD1 or TRBD2 (6 bases each). V lost 4 bases, J lost 4 bases, and 13 bases lay in between. The CDR3 extends over 15 amino acids. Per germline, CDR1 MGHRA and CDR2 YSYEKL. This chain's CDR3 is CASSRGGTGTGELFF. In nucleotides, the CDR3 is TGCGCCAGCAGCCGAGGGGGGACGGGCACCGGGGAGCTGTTTTTT.

This CDR3 reads CASSPFTGELFF. Here the CDR3 DNA reads TGTGCCAGCAGCCCTTTCACCGGGGAGCTGTTTTTT. This chain connects TRBV9 to TRBJ2-2; D unclear. This CDR3 comprises 12 residues. Trimming removed 4 bases at V and 4 bases at J, with 5 bases between. The germline gives CDR1 SGDLS, CDR2 YYNGEE.

The gene calls are TRBV9 and TRBJ1-1; D unclear. Trimming shortened V by 0 bases and J by 4 bases, and 13 bases separated the two germline ends. The CDR3 consists of 15 residues. Germline CDR1 SGDLS, CDR2 YYNGEE. DNA of the CDR3: TGTGCCAGCAGCGTAGTCCCAGCCGCTAGCACTGAAGCTTTCTTT. It codes for CASSVVPAASTEAFF.

The chain uses TRBV25-1 and TRBJ2-7, with D perhaps being TRBD1 or TRBD2 (5 bases each). Trimming removed 4 bases at V and 7 bases at J, with 8 bases between. The germline V gene encodes CDR1 MGHDK and CDR2 SYGVNS. The CDR3 has 11 residues. CDR3 amino acids: CASSVWGEQYF. CDR3 DNA sequence: TGTGCCAGCAGTGTTTGGGGGGAGCAGTACTTC.

This clone was counted once. This rearrangement joins TRBV2 to TRBJ2-7; TRBD1 aligns across 7 bases. The V gene end was trimmed by 5 bases and the J gene end by 5 bases; junction bases not matched to a gene: 6. There are 13 residues in the CDR3. Germline loops: CDR1 SNHLY, CDR2 FYNNEI. For the CDR3, the DNA is TGTGCCAGCAGTAACAGGGGCACGGACGAGCAGTACTTC. It encodes CASSNRGTDEQYF. Full variable domain (outside the CDR3, taken from reference TRBV2 and TRBJ2-7): EPEVTQTPSHQVTQMGQEVILRCVPISNHLYFYWYRQILGQKVEFLVSFYNNEISEKSEIFDDQFSVERPDGSNFTLKIRSTKLEDSAMYFCASSNRGTDEQYFGPGTRLTVT.